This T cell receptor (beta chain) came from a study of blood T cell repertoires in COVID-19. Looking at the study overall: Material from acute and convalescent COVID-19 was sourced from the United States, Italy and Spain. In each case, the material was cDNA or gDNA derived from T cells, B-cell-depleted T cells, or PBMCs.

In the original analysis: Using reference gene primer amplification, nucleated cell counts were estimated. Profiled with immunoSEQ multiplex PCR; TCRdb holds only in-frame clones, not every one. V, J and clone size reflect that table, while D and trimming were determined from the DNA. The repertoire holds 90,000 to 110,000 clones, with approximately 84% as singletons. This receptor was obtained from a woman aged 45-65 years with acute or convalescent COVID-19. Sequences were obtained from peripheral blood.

CDR3 DNA: TGCGCCAGCAGCTCTTCACTGGGAGCGAACACTGAAGCTTTCTTT. This encodes CASSSSLGANTEAFF. The chain is built from TRBV5-1 and TRBJ1-1, with no clear D. This CDR3 is built from 15 residues. V dropped 3 bases and J dropped 1 base, with 13 bases sitting between them. Per the germline V gene, CDR1 is SGHRS and CDR2 is YFSETQ.